The entry that follows covers one T cell receptor (beta chain) sequence. It was CD45RO-negative cells, positively selected for CCR7, that made up naive CD8 cells, with terminally differentiated effector memory CD45RA+ cells excluded. Generated by immunoSEQ multiplex PCR, the TCRdb table keeps only in-frame clones and is missing some. Of some 1,900,000 clones in the sample, around 96% were seen once. Trimming cost V 7 bases and J 2 bases, with 16 bases left between them. The CDR3 totals 15 residues. Germline CDR1 and CDR2: MDHEN and SYDVKM. The entry originates in a study of shared clonotypes between healthy human individuals.

The receptor was isolated from a man younger than 35 in good health. Sequenced: naive CD8+ T cells sorted from blood. The chain carries TRBV28 and TRBJ2-3, with D unresolved. CDR3 DNA sequence: TGTGCCAGCAACGCAGGCGACAAGCACACAGATACGCAGTATTTT. It specifies CASNAGDKHTDTQYF.